The sequence of this T cell receptor beta chain was determined in a study of beta chain features in type 1 diabetes. Notes on the study in general: Unsettled here was the matter of whether HLA type influences TCRB rearrangement. Fewer insertions but more deletions were seen at VDJ junctions in type 1 diabetes patients. In all four CD4+ subsets, TCRB CDR3 length was significantly, moderately reduced in type 1 diabetes.

Every bit of the isolated RNA underwent reverse transcription, so sequencing read expressed TCRB transcripts. Libraries were prepared by immunoSEQ multiplex PCR; TCRdb keeps only in-frame clonotypes and omits some of them. The sample includes a few hundred thousand clones, about 12% of them seen just once. Note on this clone: What it recognizes is unknown.

By way of CD45RO/CCR7/CD25/CD127/CD95/CD27, the CD4+ regulatory, stem cell-like memory, central memory and naive cells were sorted. The V end lost 6 bases, the J end lost 2 bases, and 10 bases lay between the germline ends. The CDR3 is 13 amino acids. Germline V lookup: CDR1 SEHNR, CDR2 FQNEAQ (reference sequence). The V call is TRBV7-9, the J call TRBJ1-2; the D gene is possibly TRBD1 (5 bases). The TCR was taken from a woman aged 18-29 years with type 1 diabetes. The sample consisted of naive CD4+ T cells from blood. CDR3 protein: CASRQDSNYGYTF. In DNA, the CDR3 is TGTGCCAGCAGACAGGATTCCAACTATGGCTACACCTTC.